Below, one T cell receptor (beta chain) is given with its context. The source of the sample is a study of blood T cell repertoires in COVID-19. Study context: The origin of the acute and convalescent COVID-19 samples was the United States, Italy and Spain.

Authors' processing steps: Estimated nucleated cell counts came from reference gene primer amplification. Clones were sequenced by immunoSEQ multiplex PCR, and TCRdb holds only the in-frame ones, with some missing. V, J and clone size are taken as reported in that table, and D and trimming were inferred from the DNA itself. Here the sample spans about 42,000 clones, 70% to 90% being singletons. Source material: peripheral blood. This clonotype was obtained from a man aged 50 or older with active COVID-19.

The CDR3 region is CASSSMLAGAFYEQYF. CDR3 sequence (DNA): TGTGCCAGCAGCTCCATGCTAGCGGGGGCGTTCTACGAGCAGTACTTC. This sequence joins TRBV7-9 and TRBJ2-7; 10 bases agree with TRBD2. The germline CDR1 and CDR2 sequences are SEHNR and FQNEAQ (reference sequence). The junction had 9 bases not matched to a gene; V was cut back by 4 bases and J by 3 bases. The CDR3 is made up of 16 amino acids.